A single sample is the source of the 12 T cell receptor beta chains below, sequenced in a study of T cells after yellow fever vaccination. A single record per CDR3 protein comes from TCRdb applying MiXCR to the 5' RACE reads. The sample includes about 74,000 distinct CDR3 sequences, more than 5.5% seen only once; the top ten take roughly 33%. Material: CD8+ T cells sorted from PBMCs, obtained 4 to 5 days after the first yellow fever vaccination. The receptors were gathered from a man aged 18 to 35 who received the YFV17D yellow fever vaccine.

There are many counts of this clonotype. This chain links TRBV12-3 or TRBV12-4 with TRBJ2-7, with 8 bases lining up with TRBD1. Trimming took 1 base from V and 5 from J; bases not matched to a gene: 7. CDR3 length equals 15 residues. CDR3 DNA: TGTGCCAGCAGTTTAGGGCAGGGGGCGGAAAACGAGCAGTACGTC. Translated, it gives CASSLGQGAENEQYV.

This clonotype was found a few times. The V gene is TRBV27, the J gene TRBJ2-1, with 8 bases lining up with TRBD2. Trimming took 6 bases from V and 8 from J; bases not matched to a gene: 12. This CDR3 is 15 amino acids long. Germline CDR1 is MNHEY and CDR2 is SMNVEV (reference sequence). The CDR3 here is CASSPQAGGFDEQFF. CDR3 nucleotide sequence: TGTGCCAGCAGCCCCCAGGCGGGGGGTTTCGATGAGCAGTTCTTC.

The chain links TRBV19 to TRBJ2-1; unclear D gene. Trimming removed 5 bases at V and 3 bases at J, with 8 bases between. This CDR3 is built from 13 residues. Germline V CDR1 and CDR2: LNHDA, SQIVND (reference sequence). Here the CDR3 reads CASSDEYYNEQFF. The CDR3 nucleotides are TGTGCCAGTAGTGACGAGTACTACAATGAGCAGTTCTTC.

This chain connects TRBV10-3 to TRBJ2-1, with 10 bases that match TRBD2. The CDR3 runs to 14 residues. The V and J ends lost 8 bases and 4 bases, in that order; junction bases with no gene match: 5. CDR1 and CDR2 from the germline V gene are ENHRY and SYGVKD. The CDR3: CAIHPSGGYNEQFF. CDR3 nucleotides: TGTGCCATCCACCCTAGCGGGGGTTACAATGAGCAGTTCTTC.

This clonotype was detected only a few times. This rearrangement joins TRBV4-3 to TRBJ2-7; perhaps TRBD2 as D (6 bases). Deletions cut 6 bases from V and 1 base from J, with 10 bases between. In germline, CDR1 is LGHNA, CDR2 YSLEER. CDR3 length equals 13 residues. The CDR3 sequence: CASSEGRSYEQYF. The CDR3 DNA reads TGCGCCAGCAGTGAGGGGAGGTCCTACGAGCAGTACTTC.

This clonotype was seen ten or more times. This chain links TRBV5-4 with TRBJ2-7; unclear D gene. With 4 bases removed from V and 0 bases from J, the gap between germline ends came to 11 bases. This CDR3 is 14 amino acids long. Germline V gene data show CDR1 as SGHNT and CDR2 as YYREEE (reference sequence). The CDR3 protein is CASSLAVSSYEQYF. CDR3 DNA sequence: TGTGCCAGCAGCCTCGCGGTGAGCTCCTACGAGCAGTACTTC.

This clonotype was seen at least ten times. V is TRBV6-4 and J is TRBJ1-6; D is ambiguous. V was pared by 2 bases and J by 5 bases, with 10 bases between. Looked up from germline, CDR1 is MRHNA and CDR2 is SNTAGT. The length of the CDR3 is 15 residues. The CDR3 loop reads CASSDPRANNSPLHF. CDR3 nucleotides: TGTGCCAGCAGTGACCCTAGGGCGAATAATTCACCCCTCCACTTT.

This clonotype showed up just a few times. The rearrangement uses TRBV30 and TRBJ2-7, with a tentative D call TRBD1 (6 bases). The germline V gene has CDR1 GTSNPN and CDR2 SVGIG (reference sequence). The CDR3 runs 15 residues. V was cut by 3 bases and J by 0 bases, with 15 bases left in between. The CDR3 loop is CAWRGGYGASYEQYF. As DNA, the CDR3 is TGTGCCTGGAGAGGGGGTTACGGGGCCTCCTACGAGCAGTACTTC.

This clonotype was seen repeatedly, ten times or more. The DNA for the CDR3 is TGCGCCAGCAGCGCTGAAAGGGGAGATGAAGCTTTCTTT. Its translation: CASSAERGDEAFF. The genes are TRBV5-1 and TRBJ1-1; possible D gene TRBD1, 5 bases. The CDR3 consists of 13 residues. Germline CDR1 is SGHRS and CDR2 is YFSETQ. V was pared by 4 bases and J by 7 bases, with 14 bases between.

The chain links TRBV5-6 to TRBJ1-5, with D possibly being TRBD1 (5 bases). CDR1 is SGHDT, CDR2 YYEEEE, per germline. CDR3 length equals 15 residues. V dropped 2 bases and J dropped 4 bases, with 13 bases sitting between them. CDR3 nucleotides: TGTGCCAGCAGCTTAATGCGGGGCGCTAATCAGCCCCAGCATTTT. Translated, it gives CASSLMRGANQPQHF. Combining the CDR3 with reference TRBV5-6 and TRBJ1-5 gives the whole variable domain DAGVTQSPTHLIKTRGQQVTLRCSPKSGHDTVSWYQQALGQGPQFIFQYYEEEERQRGNFPDRFSGHQFPNYSSELNVNALLLGDSALYLCASSLMRGANQPQHFGDGTRLSIL.

V gene TRBV5-5 combines with J gene TRBJ2-7, with a tentative D call TRBD2 (5 bases). Germline V lookup: CDR1 SGHKS, CDR2 YYEKEE (reference sequence). Trimming pared 0 bases from V and 3 bases from J, leaving 10 bases between. CDR3 length: 14 residues. The chain's CDR3 is CASSLGGGGYEQYV. The CDR3 nucleotides are TGTGCCAGCAGCTTGGGCGGAGGCGGCTACGAGCAGTACGTC.

With respect to this clonotype: This may be a read error, as it is one base from a much larger clone. V is TRBV6-2 or TRBV6-3 and J is TRBJ2-1; a possible D gene is TRBD1 (8 bases). From germline, CDR1 is MNHEY and CDR2 SVGEGT. This CDR3 is built from 14 residues. CDR3 region: CTSSRQGTNNEQFF. CDR3 sequence (DNA): TGTACCAGCAGCCGACAGGGGACTAACAATGAGCAGTTCTTC.